The 9 T cell receptor beta chains listed next were all sequenced from one sample in a study of PD-L1 blockade in urothelial cancer. The method was immunoSEQ multiplex PCR; TCRdb's version includes in-frame clones alone and lacks a portion of them. The repertoire holds some 50,000 clones, with around 85% as singletons. Sample time point: peripheral blood 6 weeks after treatment start. Here the sequenced sample was PBMCs, taken around atezolizumab (anti-PD-L1) treatment. These receptors were collected from a man aged 50-59 years with urothelial cancer.

The chain joins TRBV27 to TRBJ1-5; 7 bases match TRBD1. Germline V gene sequence: CDR1 MNHEY, CDR2 SMNVEV (reference sequence). V was clipped by 0 bases and J by 7 bases; unmatched bases: 9. The length of the CDR3 is 16 residues. CDR3 region: CASSLSGTANRQPQHF. CDR3 DNA: TGTGCCAGCAGTTTATCCGGGACAGCGAATCGGCAGCCCCAGCATTTT.

This rearrangement joins TRBV13 to TRBJ2-2; 9 bases are a match to TRBD2. CDR1 is PRHDT and CDR2 is FYEKMQ in the germline V gene (reference sequence). After removal of 6 bases from V and 3 bases from J, the junction contained 20 bases not matched to a gene. This CDR3 has 20 residues. The DNA for the CDR3 is TGTGCCAGCAGTTCGATAGCGGGAGTGAGGTTTGTGGAAGACACCGGGGAGCTGTTTTTT. Translating gives CASSSIAGVRFVEDTGELFF.

The chain combines TRBV21-1 with TRBJ2-2; TRBD2, the table's D call, lacks a check against the DNA. TRBV21-1 is a known pseudogene. CDR3 length: 21 amino acids. CDR3 amino acids: CASSERQGPLAGGGNTGELFF. CDR3 in DNA: TGTGCCAGCAGCGAACGACAGGGTCCTCTAGCGGGAGGAGGGAACACCGGGGAGCTGTTTTTT.

The chain employs TRBV9 and TRBJ2-7; weak D call: TRBD2 (5 bases). Trimming took off 0 bases at V and 2 bases at J, with 9 bases between the two ends. CDR1 SGDLS and CDR2 YYNGEE come from the germline V gene. There are 14 residues in the CDR3. The CDR3 loop reads CASSVDGMTYEQYF. Written as DNA, the CDR3 is TGTGCCAGCAGCGTAGACGGGATGACCTACGAGCAGTACTTC.

The chain joins TRBV16 to TRBJ2-1; D is ambiguous. V gave up 2 bases and J gave up 9 bases, with 14 bases separating them. CDR1 is KGHSY and CDR2 is FQNENV in the germline V gene. The length of the CDR3 is 14 residues. For the CDR3, the DNA is TGTGCCAGCAGCCAAAGACTCGGCCCAGCTGAGCAGTTCTTC. It is translated as CASSQRLGPAEQFF.

This clone was recorded once. This sequence joins TRBV30 and TRBJ2-7; a possible D gene is TRBD2 (7 bases). Germline V gene data show CDR1 as GTSNPN and CDR2 as SVGIG (reference sequence). V was pared by 4 bases and J by 9 bases, with 25 bases between. The CDR3 extends over 15 amino acids. The CDR3 bases are TGTGCCTGGACCGCCAAGACCCTAGAAAGGGGGGGGCAGTACTTC. Amino acids: CAWTAKTLERGGQYF.

The V gene is TRBV29-1, the J gene TRBJ2-3; no firm D call. Germline V gives CDR1 SQVTM, CDR2 ANQGSEA. The length of the CDR3 is 12 residues. V lost 3 bases, J lost 5 bases, and 9 bases lay in between. The CDR3 nucleotides read TGCAGCGTTGACCCGGGTTTAGATACGCAGTATTTT. Protein product: CSVDPGLDTQYF.

The CDR3, as DNA: TGTGCCAGCAGCGTAGAGGGGCAGTTGGCTGAAGCTTTCTTT. The encoded protein is CASSVEGQLAEAFF. The rearrangement links TRBV9 to TRBJ1-1, with a weak D call TRBD1 (5 bases). The CDR3 length is 14 residues. Germline assignment: CDR1 SGDLS and CDR2 YYNGEE. V was clipped by 0 bases and J by 6 bases, with 12 bases between them.

The gene calls are TRBV7-8 and TRBJ2-5; 9 nucleotides align to TRBD1. The CDR3 sequence is 17 residues long. V trimming: 2 bases; J trimming: 5 bases; junction bases outside the gene matches: 12. CDR1 and CDR2 (germline): SGHVS, FQNEAQ. The CDR3 sequence: CASSLSPRGQGRETQYF. The CDR3 nucleotides read TGTGCCAGCAGCTTATCACCCCGGGGACAGGGTCGGGAGACCCAGTACTTC.